A single sample gave rise to the 21 T cell receptor beta chains below, sequenced in a study of cytomegalovirus exposure and HLA in healthy donors. PCR employed 60 Vbeta and 13 Jbeta primers. This table comes from immunoSEQ multiplex PCR, and its TCRdb copy is limited to in-frame clones, with some not included. The sample has fewer than 200,000 clones, approximately 78% seen once. Sequenced material: PBMCs. These receptors all stem from a woman aged 18-29 years in good health and CMV-seronegative.

The rearrangement joins TRBV27 to TRBJ2-5; 7 positions agree with TRBD2. The CDR3 has 15 amino acids. CDR1 is MNHEY and CDR2 is SMNVEV in the germline V gene (reference sequence). V shed 5 bases, J shed 5 bases, and the junction held 11 bases outside the gene matches. CDR3: CASSPKGRGGETQYF. In DNA, the CDR3 is TGTGCCAGCAGTCCCAAGGGAAGGGGAGGGGAGACCCAGTACTTC.

V gene TRBV5-4 combines with J gene TRBJ1-4; D is perhaps TRBD1 (6 bases). CDR3 size: 18 residues. The V end lost 5 bases, the J end lost 2 bases, and 22 bases lay between the germline ends. The germline V gene encodes CDR1 SGHNT and CDR2 YYREEE (reference sequence). CDR3 sequence (DNA): TGTGCCAGCAGTTCTATACAGGGTTACCCTGCGACTAATGAAAAACTGTTTTTT. Translation gives CASSSIQGYPATNEKLFF.

This clone was seen just once. The chain links TRBV28 to TRBJ1-2, with D perhaps matching TRBD1 (6 bases). V was shortened by 7 bases and J by 2 bases, with 8 bases between the two germline ends. This CDR3 has 12 residues. CDR1 is MDHEN and CDR2 is SYDVKM in the germline V gene. In DNA, the CDR3 is TGTGCCAGCACCCAGGGGAACTATGGCTACACCTTC. Translated, it gives CASTQGNYGYTF.

The genes are TRBV10-3 and TRBJ2-2; D unresolved. Germline assignment: CDR1 ENHRY and CDR2 SYGVKD. V lost 3 bases to trimming and J lost 1 base, with 15 bases between them. The CDR3 has 17 amino acids. CDR3 protein: CAISDSQKRLNTGELFF. The CDR3 DNA reads TGTGCCATCAGTGACTCACAGAAAAGATTGAACACCGGGGAGCTGTTTTTT.

The CDR3 sequence is CASTSDRGANYGYTF. CDR3 DNA: TGTGCCAGCACTTCCGACCGTGGAGCTAACTATGGCTACACCTTC. V usage is TRBV2 and J usage is TRBJ1-2; D is ambiguous. Germline V gene lookup returns CDR1 SNHLY and CDR2 FYNNEI. Between the trimmed V and J ends, which lost 7 bases and 0 bases, there was a span of 15 bases. CDR3 size: 15 residues.

The rearrangement uses TRBV2 and TRBJ1-1, with D possibly TRBD1 on 5 matching bases. V lost 4 bases, J lost 7 bases, and 16 bases lay in between. CDR1 is SNHLY, CDR2 FYNNEI, per germline. There are 14 residues in the CDR3. CDR3 DNA: TGTGCCAGCAGTGTACGCGGGGCGGCGGGTGAAGCTTTCTTT. This translates into CASSVRGAAGEAFF.

The rearrangement uses TRBV11-2 and TRBJ2-5; 10 bases fit TRBD1. V shed 5 bases, J shed 3 bases, and the junction held 3 bases outside the gene matches. The V gene's germline CDR1 is SGHAT and CDR2 FQNNGV. The CDR3 totals 14 residues. This CDR3 reads CASSPGTGEETQYF. CDR3 DNA sequence: TGTGCCAGCAGCCCCGGGACAGGGGAAGAGACCCAGTACTTC.

The chain employs TRBV18 and TRBJ1-1, with D maybe TRBD1 (6 bases). The CDR3 spans 15 residues. Looked up from germline, CDR1 is KGHSH and CDR2 is LQKENI. V lost 2 bases to trimming and J lost 3 bases, with 13 bases between them. The CDR3 DNA reads as TGTGCCAGCTCACCAGGGGGGGCTAGGGACACTGAAGCTTTCTTT. It codes for CASSPGGARDTEAFF.

In this sample, this clone turned up a few times. CDR3 bases: TGTGCCTGGAGTGGACAGGGCAATCAGCCCCAGCATTTT. Translated, it gives CAWSGQGNQPQHF. The chain links TRBV30 to TRBJ1-5; a weak D match, TRBD1 (6 bases). The CDR3 is 13 amino acids. With 1 base removed from V and 2 bases from J, the gap between germline ends came to 6 bases. Germline CDR1 and CDR2: GTSNPN and SVGIG (reference sequence). Full variable domain (missing parts from reference TRBV30 and TRBJ1-5): SQTIHQWPATLVQPVGSPLSLECTVEGTSNPNLYWYRQAAGRGLQLLFYSVGIGQISSEVPQNLSASRPQDRQFILSSKKLLLSDSGFYLCAWSGQGNQPQHFGDGTRLSIL.

J is TRBJ1-3 and V is TRBV6-5; D is undetermined. Germline lookup yields CDR1 MNHEY and CDR2 SVGAGI. The V gene lost 2 bases and the J gene lost 1 base, with 9 bases spanning the gap. The CDR3 extends over 15 amino acids. The CDR3 sequence is CASSYAGTSGNTIYF. The DNA of the CDR3 is TGTGCCAGCAGTTACGCAGGAACTTCTGGAAACACCATATATTTT.

V gene TRBV7-2 combines with J gene TRBJ1-6; D is undetermined. The germline V gene has CDR1 SGHTA and CDR2 FQGNSA. V was clipped by 3 bases and J by 7 bases, with 10 bases between them. The CDR3 covers 14 residues. In nucleotides, the CDR3 is TGTGCCAGCAGCTTTGGCTGGAGGAATTCACCCCTCCACTTT. Translated, it gives CASSFGWRNSPLHF. Full variable domain (remainder filled in from reference TRBV7-2 and TRBJ1-6): GAGVSQSPSNKVTEKGKDVELRCDPISGHTALYWYRQSLGQGLEFLIYFQGNSAPDKSGLPSDRFSAERTGGSVSTLTIQRTQQEDSAVYLCASSFGWRNSPLHFGNGTRLTVT.

The CDR3 protein is CASSLAEGNNYEQYF. CDR3 nucleotide sequence: TGTGCCAGCAGCTTAGCGGAGGGAAACAACTACGAGCAGTACTTC. The V and J genes are TRBV7-9 and TRBJ2-7, with D perhaps TRBD2 (6 bases). CDR1 and CDR2 (germline): SEHNR, FQNEAQ (reference sequence). V lost 0 bases, J lost 3 bases, and 12 bases lay in between. The CDR3 has 15 amino acids.

V is TRBV6-1 and J is TRBJ2-5, with TRBD2 as a possible D gene (5 bases). V gave up 5 bases and J gave up 3 bases, with 16 bases separating them. The CDR3 spans 15 residues. CDR1 is MNHNS, CDR2 SASEGT, per germline. CDR3 bases: TGTGCCAGCAGTCCATTTGCGGGTCGGGAAGAGACCCAGTACTTC. Encoded protein: CASSPFAGREETQYF.

This clone occurred once. V usage is TRBV14 and J usage is TRBJ1-1; D is possibly TRBD1 (6 bases). V was trimmed by 5 bases and J by 1 base, leaving 14 bases between them. The V gene's germline CDR1 is SGHDN and CDR2 FVKESK. The CDR3 runs 15 residues. The CDR3 region has the DNA TGTGCCAGCAGCTTATTAACAGGGCAGAACACTGAAGCTTTCTTT. This gives the protein CASSLLTGQNTEAFF.

This clone was seen just once. The chain has TRBV6-4 and TRBJ2-1, with 13 nucleotides matching TRBD2. The germline V gene has CDR1 MRHNA and CDR2 SNTAGT. The CDR3 is made up of 19 amino acids. V trimming: 3 bases; J trimming: 0 bases; junction bases outside the gene matches: 8. The CDR3 here is CASSETSGGQRSSYNEQFF. CDR3 nucleotide sequence: TGTGCCAGCAGTGAGACTAGCGGGGGGCAAAGAAGCTCCTACAATGAGCAGTTCTTC.

CDR3: CATSSARGLGPNTEAFF. The DNA for the CDR3 is TGTGCCACCAGCAGCGCCCGGGGTCTGGGCCCCAACACTGAAGCTTTCTTT. V gene TRBV15 combines with J gene TRBJ1-1, with D unclear. The V end was cut by 3 bases, the J end by 2 bases, with 19 bases between. Germline lookup yields CDR1 LNHNV and CDR2 YYDKDF (reference sequence). The CDR3 runs to 17 residues.

CDR3 protein: CASSPYGLGSGSSYNEQFF. CDR3 DNA sequence: TGTGCCAGCAGCCCCTACGGTTTAGGTAGCGGGAGCTCCTACAATGAGCAGTTCTTC. The chain links TRBV7-3 to TRBJ2-1; 9 nucleotides match TRBD2. Looked up from germline, CDR1 is SGHTA and CDR2 is FQGTGA. J gave up 0 bases and V 5 bases, and 14 bases lay outside the gene matches. The CDR3 sequence is 19 residues long.

This chain joins TRBV5-1 and TRBJ2-2; 9 bases fit TRBD1. From germline, CDR1 is SGHRS and CDR2 YFSETQ. The CDR3 has 18 amino acids. V lost 2 bases, J lost 5 bases, and 13 bases stayed unmatched. The CDR3 sequence is CASSFDPSGQGSTGELFF. DNA for the CDR3: TGCGCCAGCAGCTTCGACCCCTCGGGACAGGGATCTACCGGGGAGCTGTTTTTT.

The chain links TRBV5-1 to TRBJ1-2, with 9 bases aligning to TRBD1. CDR1 and CDR2 from the germline V gene are SGHRS and YFSETQ. This CDR3 has 18 residues. Trimming took 3 bases from V and 0 from J; bases not matched to a gene: 12. The CDR3 reads CASSSGTGWGYPNYGYTF. Here the CDR3 DNA reads TGCGCCAGCAGCTCCGGGACAGGGTGGGGGTATCCTAACTATGGCTACACCTTC.

The chain employs TRBV5-4 and TRBJ2-6; 8 bases line up with TRBD2. The CDR3 is 18 amino acids. The V gene's germline CDR1 is SGHNT and CDR2 YYREEE (reference sequence). Trimming at V came to 4 bases and at J to 0 bases, leaving 9 bases not matched to a gene. DNA of the CDR3: TGTGCCAGCAGCCTTGGGGGGACTAGTAGCTCTGGGGCCAACGTCCTGACTTTC. Protein: CASSLGGTSSSGANVLTF.

This chain joins TRBV7-7 and TRBJ2-1; 7 positions match TRBD2. This CDR3 region has 13 residues. J gave up 6 bases and V 5 bases, and 4 bases lay outside the gene matches. CDR1 and CDR2 from the germline V gene are SSHAT and FNYEAQ (reference sequence). CDR3 amino acids: CASSPGLSNEQFF. CDR3 DNA sequence: TGTGCCAGCAGCCCGGGACTAAGCAATGAGCAGTTCTTC.